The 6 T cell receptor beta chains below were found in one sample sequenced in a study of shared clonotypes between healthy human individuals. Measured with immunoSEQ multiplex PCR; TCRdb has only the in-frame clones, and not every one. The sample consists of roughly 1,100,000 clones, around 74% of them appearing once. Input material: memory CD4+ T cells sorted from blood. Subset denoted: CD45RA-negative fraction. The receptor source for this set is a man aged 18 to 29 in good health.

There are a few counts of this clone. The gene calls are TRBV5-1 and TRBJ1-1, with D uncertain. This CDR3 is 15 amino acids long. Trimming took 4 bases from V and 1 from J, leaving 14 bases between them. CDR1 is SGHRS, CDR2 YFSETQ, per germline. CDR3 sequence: CASSANSARNTEAFF. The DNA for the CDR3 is TGCGCCAGCAGCGCGAACAGCGCCAGGAACACTGAAGCTTTCTTT. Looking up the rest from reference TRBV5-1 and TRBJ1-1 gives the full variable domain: KAGVTQTPRYLIKTRGQQVTLSCSPISGHRSVSWYQQTPGQGLQFLFEYFSETQRNKGNFPGRFSGRQFSNSRSEMNVSTLELGDSALYLCASSANSARNTEAFFGQGTRLTVV.

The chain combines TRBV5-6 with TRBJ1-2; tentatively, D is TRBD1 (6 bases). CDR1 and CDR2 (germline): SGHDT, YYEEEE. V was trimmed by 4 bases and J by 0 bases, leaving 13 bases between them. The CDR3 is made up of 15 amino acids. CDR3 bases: TGTGCCAGCAGCCCGACAGGACACTCTAACTATGGCTACACCTTC. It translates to CASSPTGHSNYGYTF.

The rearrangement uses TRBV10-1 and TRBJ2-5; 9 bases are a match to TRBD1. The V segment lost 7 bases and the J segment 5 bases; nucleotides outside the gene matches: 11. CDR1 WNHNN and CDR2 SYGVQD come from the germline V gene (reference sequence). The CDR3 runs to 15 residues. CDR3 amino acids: CASIHNNRGLETQYF. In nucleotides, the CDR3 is TGCGCCAGCATTCATAACAACAGGGGGCTTGAGACCCAGTACTTC.

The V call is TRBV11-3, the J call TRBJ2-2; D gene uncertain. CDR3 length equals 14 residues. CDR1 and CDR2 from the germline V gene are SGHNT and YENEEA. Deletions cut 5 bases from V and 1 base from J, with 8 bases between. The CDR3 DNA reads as TGTGCCAGCAGCCCGGGCGGGAACACCGGGGAGCTGTTTTTT. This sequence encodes CASSPGGNTGELFF.

CDR3 bases: TGTGCCAGTAGTCCAAGGAAGGGTTTCACAGATACGCAGTATTTT. This translates into CASSPRKGFTDTQYF. This chain connects TRBV19 to TRBJ2-3; D remains unclear. Germline-derived CDR1 and CDR2 are LNHDA and SQIVND (reference sequence). Deletions cut 5 bases from V and 2 bases from J, with 14 bases between. The CDR3 consists of 15 residues.

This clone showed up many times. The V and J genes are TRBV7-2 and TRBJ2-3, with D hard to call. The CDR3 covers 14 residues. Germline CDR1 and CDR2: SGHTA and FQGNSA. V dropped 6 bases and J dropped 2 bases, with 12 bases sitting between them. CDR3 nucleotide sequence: TGTGCCAGCAGACTGGCACCCTCCACAGATACGCAGTATTTT. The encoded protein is CASRLAPSTDTQYF.